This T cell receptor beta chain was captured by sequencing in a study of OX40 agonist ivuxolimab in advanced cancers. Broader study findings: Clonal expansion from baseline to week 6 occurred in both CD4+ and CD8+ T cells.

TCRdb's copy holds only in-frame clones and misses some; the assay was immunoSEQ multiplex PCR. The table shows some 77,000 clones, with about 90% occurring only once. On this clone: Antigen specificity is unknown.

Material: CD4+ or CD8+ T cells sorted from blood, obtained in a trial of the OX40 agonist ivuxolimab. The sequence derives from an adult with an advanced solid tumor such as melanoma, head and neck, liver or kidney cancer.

The CDR3 reads CAWSEGPAYEQYF. CDR3 DNA sequence: TGTGCCTGGAGTGAAGGCCCTGCCTACGAGCAGTACTTC. V and J are TRBV30 and TRBJ2-7; D uncertain. Germline V gene data show CDR1 as GTSNPN and CDR2 as SVGIG (reference sequence). The CDR3 is made up of 13 amino acids. V lost 1 base and J 2 bases, leaving 9 bases between the germline ends.